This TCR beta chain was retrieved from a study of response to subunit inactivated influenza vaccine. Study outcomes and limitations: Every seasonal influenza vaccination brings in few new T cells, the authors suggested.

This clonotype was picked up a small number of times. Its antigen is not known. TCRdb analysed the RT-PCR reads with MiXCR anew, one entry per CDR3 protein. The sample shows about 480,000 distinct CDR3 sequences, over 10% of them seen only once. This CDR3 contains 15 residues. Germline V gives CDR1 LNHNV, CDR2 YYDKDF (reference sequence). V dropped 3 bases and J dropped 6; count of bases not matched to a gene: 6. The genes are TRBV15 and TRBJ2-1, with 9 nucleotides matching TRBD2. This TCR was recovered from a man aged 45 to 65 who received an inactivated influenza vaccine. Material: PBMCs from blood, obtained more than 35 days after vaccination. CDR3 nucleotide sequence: TGTGCCACCAGCAGGAGACTAGCGGAGGTCAATGAGCAGTTCTTC. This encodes CATSRRLAEVNEQFF.